These 3 T cell receptor beta chains came from one sample sequenced in a study of cytomegalovirus exposure and HLA in healthy donors. In the PCR, 60 Vbeta and 13 Jbeta primers were used. The repertoire was sequenced with immunoSEQ multiplex PCR; TCRdb's copy has only in-frame clones and lacks some. The sample lists under 110,000 clones, 60% to 75% occurring once. The sample was PBMCs. The receptors derive from a male donor in good health and CMV-seropositive.

This clone has only a few counts. The chain uses TRBV9 and TRBJ2-7; D is undetermined. CDR3 length: 14 residues. Germline V CDR1 and CDR2: SGDLS, YYNGEE. The ends were cut back, 4 bases at V and 3 bases at J, with 14 bases in the middle. CDR3 protein: CASSPKLLGYEQYF. The CDR3 DNA reads as TGTGCCAGCAGCCCAAAGTTACTTGGCTACGAGCAGTACTTC.

The gene calls are TRBV29-1 and TRBJ2-7, with 7 bases identical to TRBD2. The CDR3 extends over 12 amino acids. Germline trimming cut 2 bases from V and 3 bases from J; bases unmatched to any gene: 1. Germline CDR1 reads SQVTM; CDR2 reads ANQGSEA. The CDR3 DNA is TGCAGCGTTGAAAGCGGGGACTACGAGCAGTACTTC. Its translation: CSVESGDYEQYF.

This clone was seen a handful of times. The chain employs TRBV6-6 and TRBJ2-2; 8 bases map to TRBD2. Germline trimming cut 6 bases from V and 8 bases from J; bases unmatched to any gene: 5. The CDR3 is 13 amino acids. Germline CDR1 MNHNY, CDR2 SVGAGI (reference sequence). CDR3 DNA: TGTGCCAGCAGCACGGGAGGGCCTGGGGAGCTGTTTTTT. It specifies CASSTGGPGELFF.